This T cell receptor beta chain was recovered during a study of blood T cells in healthy people across ages. Study-level results: Shifts in expanded clonotypes may have been confounded by donor CMV status, which was unknown.

Points on this clonotype: Its specificity is not known.

The CDR3 covers 13 residues. CDR1 and CDR2 (germline): LGHNA, YNFKEQ. With 4 bases removed from V and 5 bases from J, the gap between germline ends came to 12 bases. Combining a sample-barcoded 5' primer with a J-beta primer mix, a second PCR ran for about 6 to 12 cycles. TCRdb reanalysed the 5' RACE reads using MiXCR and keeps one entry per CDR3 protein. Of over a million distinct CDR3 sequences listed, 59% are singletons. The sample taken for sequencing was blood. V gene TRBV4-2 combines with J gene TRBJ2-7; D unresolved. The receptor's source is a man younger than 35 in good health. CDR3 sequence reads: CASSPLGGNEQYF. As DNA, the CDR3 is TGTGCCAGCAGCCCTCTTGGTGGAAACGAGCAGTACTTC.